This passage covers 26 T cell receptor beta chains from one sample sequenced in a study of cytomegalovirus exposure and HLA in healthy donors. Researchers ran the PCR with 60 Vbeta and 13 Jbeta primers. The method was immunoSEQ multiplex PCR; TCRdb's version includes in-frame clones alone and lacks a portion of them. The sample comprises some 90,000 clones, approximately 68% of which are singletons, and about 5.4% rests with the top ten. The source material was PBMCs. The receptor source for this set is a boy between 10 and 17 years old in good health and CMV-seropositive.

V and J are TRBV5-4 and TRBJ1-6; 8 bases are a match to TRBD1. Germline V lookup: CDR1 SGHNT, CDR2 YYREEE (reference sequence). V gave up 2 bases and J gave up 5 bases; unmatched junction bases: 6. CDR3 length: 16 residues. The CDR3 spells CASSLMQGADNSPLHF. The CDR3 bases are TGTGCCAGCAGCTTAATGCAGGGGGCGGATAATTCACCCCTCCACTTT.

V and J are TRBV7-6 and TRBJ2-2; no definite D call. Trimming took off 0 bases at V and 0 bases at J, with 11 bases between the two ends. The CDR3 sequence is 17 residues long. CDR1 and CDR2 from the germline V gene are SGHVS and FNYEAQ. This CDR3 is CASSLAAPQPNTGELFF. The CDR3 nucleotides are TGTGCCAGCAGCTTAGCGGCCCCCCAACCGAACACCGGGGAGCTGTTTTTT. Complete variable domain (other parts from reference TRBV7-6 and TRBJ2-2): GAGVSQSPRYKVTKRGQDVALRCDPISGHVSLYWYRQALGQGPEFLTYFNYEAQQDKSGLPNDRFSAERPEGSISTLTIQRTEQRDSAMYRCASSLAAPQPNTGELFFGEGSRLTVL.

The V call is TRBV7-9, the J call TRBJ2-1; 10 nucleotides agree with TRBD2. The germline gives CDR1 SEHNR, CDR2 FQNEAQ (reference sequence). The ends lost 3 bases at V and 5 bases at J; junction bases unmatched: 4. CDR3 size: 15 residues. CDR3 in amino acids: CASSFLAGANNEQFF. CDR3 DNA: TGTGCCAGCAGCTTTCTAGCGGGAGCTAACAATGAGCAGTTCTTC.

This clone was seen just once. The DNA for the CDR3 is TGTGCCAGCAGCCTAGACAGTTCCTCCCTGTCAAAACTGTTTTTT. Translating it yields CASSLDSSSLSKLFF. The rearrangement joins TRBV6-5 to TRBJ1-4; tentative D call: TRBD1 (5 bases). Germline CDR1 reads MNHEY; CDR2 reads SVGAGI. The CDR3 covers 15 residues. V lost 6 bases and J lost 10, with 21 bases in between.

The J gene is TRBJ1-2, the V gene TRBV30; D is uncertain. Per germline, CDR1 GTSNPN and CDR2 SVGIG (reference sequence). The CDR3 is made up of 17 amino acids. V lost 0 bases and J lost 1, with 18 bases in between. The CDR3 bases are TGTGCCTGGAGTGTAAGGTCCTCCTTCGGGGATAACTATGGCTACACCTTC. As protein: CAWSVRSSFGDNYGYTF.

This clone was seen only a few times. This CDR3 reads CASSLGGTGVYEQYF. The DNA for the CDR3 is TGTGCCAGCAGCCTCGGCGGGACAGGGGTTTACGAGCAGTACTTC. The V call is TRBV4-2, the J call TRBJ2-7, with 10 nucleotides matching TRBD1. The CDR3 extends over 15 amino acids. Trimming took 4 bases from V and 4 from J; bases not matched to a gene: 7. Germline V gene data show CDR1 as LGHNA and CDR2 as YNFKEQ.

The V gene is TRBV29-1, the J gene TRBJ1-1, with D maybe TRBD1 (6 bases). V was shortened by 4 bases and J by 3 bases, with 9 bases between the two germline ends. This CDR3 has 12 residues. Germline-derived CDR1 and CDR2 are SQVTM and ANQGSEA. DNA for the CDR3: TGCAGCGTTGGGGACACCCACACTGAAGCTTTCTTT. Protein sequence: CSVGDTHTEAFF.

There are a few counts of this clone. Germline and junction disagree at one end, which may indicate a read error. The chain recombines TRBV27 with TRBJ1-5; D gene uncertain. Germline CDR1 reads MNHEY; CDR2 reads SMNVEV (reference sequence). The CDR3 covers 14 residues. CDR3 residues: CASSGSYSNQPQNF. For the CDR3, the DNA is TGTGCCAGCAGCGGGTCCTATAGCAATCAGCCCCAGAATTTT.

The table lists this clone with a count of one. The chain is built from TRBV5-8 and TRBJ1-2; TRBD1 matches at 8 bases. The CDR3 consists of 12 residues. The junction had 1 base not matched to a gene; V was cut back by 1 base and J by 8 bases. Germline V gene sequence: CDR1 SGHTS, CDR2 YDEGEE. The CDR3 sequence is CASSLTGGGYTF. DNA of the CDR3: TGTGCCAGCAGCTTGACAGGGGGAGGCTACACCTTC.

This clone occurred once. The rearrangement joins TRBV9 to TRBJ1-1, with 9 bases lining up with TRBD1. V lost 0 bases to trimming and J lost 6 bases; unmatched junction nucleotides: 6. This CDR3 spans 15 amino acids. CDR1 and CDR2 from the germline V gene are SGDLS and YYNGEE. This chain's CDR3 is CASSVGTGVTAEAFF. The CDR3 coding sequence is TGTGCCAGCAGCGTAGGGACAGGGGTTACGGCTGAAGCTTTCTTT.

This clone was counted once. The chain links TRBV2 to TRBJ2-7; 7 nucleotides match TRBD2. The V gene's germline CDR1 is SNHLY and CDR2 FYNNEI. V was clipped by 7 bases and J by 7 bases; unmatched bases: 4. The length of the CDR3 is 11 residues. The CDR3 DNA reads as TGTGCCAGCACCGGGAGGTGGGAGCAGTACTTC. It specifies CASTGRWEQYF.

The CDR3 DNA reads as TGTGCCAGCAGCCGTGGGACACCTGAAGCTTTCTTT. It codes for CASSRGTPEAFF. V gene TRBV6-6 combines with J gene TRBJ1-1; possibly TRBD1 for D (6 bases). Germline values: CDR1 MNHNY, CDR2 SVGAGI (reference sequence). This CDR3 contains 12 residues. Trimming removed 6 bases at V and 6 bases at J, with 11 bases between.

The genes are TRBV10-2 and TRBJ2-7; 9 bases align to TRBD1. The CDR3 is 15 residues long. Trimming took 1 base from V and 5 from J; bases not matched to a gene: 6. The germline CDR1 and CDR2 sequences are WSHSY and SAAADI. For the CDR3, the DNA is TGCGCCAGCAGTGAGTGGGGACAGGGCGTTAACGAGCAGTACTTC. Its protein is CASSEWGQGVNEQYF.

The V gene is TRBV2, the J gene TRBJ2-7; TRBD2 matches at 7 bases. The CDR3 loop spans 15 amino acids. Germline assignment: CDR1 SNHLY and CDR2 FYNNEI. Trimming removed 1 base from V and 5 bases from J; junction bases left unmatched: 8. The DNA for the CDR3 is TGTGCCAGCAGTGAAGTGGGGAGGGCGAGTGACGAGCAGTACTTC. Amino acid sequence: CASSEVGRASDEQYF. Full variable domain (remainder filled in from reference TRBV2 and TRBJ2-7): EPEVTQTPSHQVTQMGQEVILRCVPISNHLYFYWYRQILGQKVEFLVSFYNNEISEKSEIFDDQFSVERPDGSNFTLKIRSTKLEDSAMYFCASSEVGRASDEQYFGPGTRLTVT.

This sequence joins TRBV30 and TRBJ2-3, with D uncertain. The V end was cut by 3 bases, the J end by 6 bases, with 7 bases between. The CDR3 has 11 amino acids. Germline CDR1 reads GTSNPN; CDR2 reads SVGIG (reference sequence). The CDR3 DNA follows: TGTGCCTGGAGCCCTCGGGATACGCAGTATTTT. This translates into CAWSPRDTQYF. Based on the CDR3 plus reference TRBV30 and TRBJ2-3, the full variable domain is SQTIHQWPATLVQPVGSPLSLECTVEGTSNPNLYWYRQAAGRGLQLLFYSVGIGQISSEVPQNLSASRPQDRQFILSSKKLLLSDSGFYLCAWSPRDTQYFGPGTRLTVL.

This chain uses TRBV5-1 with TRBJ1-3; TRBD1 matches 9 bases. This CDR3 is built from 15 residues. Trimming removed 2 bases from V and 0 bases from J; junction bases left unmatched: 0. The V gene's germline CDR1 is SGHRS and CDR2 YFSETQ. The DNA of the CDR3 is TGCGCCAGCAGCTTACAGGGGGCCTCTGGAAACACCATATATTTT. This gives the protein CASSLQGASGNTIYF. Filled out from reference TRBV5-1 and TRBJ1-3, the complete variable domain reads KAGVTQTPRYLIKTRGQQVTLSCSPISGHRSVSWYQQTPGQGLQFLFEYFSETQRNKGNFPGRFSGRQFSNSRSEMNVSTLELGDSALYLCASSLQGASGNTIYFGEGSWLTVV.

The chain carries TRBV7-8 and TRBJ1-2; D possibly corresponds to TRBD1 (5 bases). Germline CDR1 SGHVS, CDR2 FQNEAQ. The CDR3 runs 14 residues. V was clipped by 1 base and J by 0 bases, with 6 bases between them. The CDR3 sequence: CASSLDRSNYGYTF. The CDR3 DNA reads TGTGCCAGCAGCTTAGACAGGTCTAACTATGGCTACACCTTC.

V usage is TRBV5-1 and J usage is TRBJ2-5; D may be TRBD1 (6 bases). The V gene lost 0 bases and the J gene lost 12 bases, with 9 bases spanning the gap. Germline loops: CDR1 SGHRS, CDR2 YFSETQ. The CDR3 consists of 11 residues. CDR3 loop: CASSLDREEYF. In nucleotides, the CDR3 is TGCGCCAGCAGCTTGGACAGGGAAGAGTACTTC.

In regard to this clone: Mismatch with germline at one junction end may stem from a read error. J is TRBJ1-2 and V is TRBV6-5; D is unresolved. Germline V gene data show CDR1 as MNHEY and CDR2 as SVGAGI. The CDR3 contains 13 residues. As DNA, the CDR3 is TGTGCCAGCAGTTACTCATCCTACTATGGCTACCCCTTC. It yields the protein CASSYSSYYGYPF.

The CDR3 reads CASTHNRAGGEAFF. The CDR3 nucleotides read TGTGCCAGTACGCATAACAGGGCCGGAGGTGAAGCTTTCTTT. The genes are TRBV19 and TRBJ1-1; D is perhaps TRBD1 (6 bases). Trimming pared 7 bases from V and 7 bases from J, leaving 19 bases between. This CDR3 has 14 residues. The germline V gene encodes CDR1 LNHDA and CDR2 SQIVND (reference sequence).

The gene calls are TRBV19 and TRBJ1-4, with 7 bases matching TRBD1. Germline V gives CDR1 LNHDA, CDR2 SQIVND (reference sequence). J lost 5 bases, V lost 3 bases, and 6 bases had no gene match. The CDR3 runs to 15 residues. CDR3 in DNA: TGTGCCAGTAGTATCATGGGACAGAGAAATGAAAAACTGTTTTTT. It codes for CASSIMGQRNEKLFF.

This chain uses TRBV9 with TRBJ2-3, with unresolved D. The CDR3 is 14 residues long. The germline V and J ends were trimmed by 3 bases and 2 bases, with 10 bases remaining between them. CDR1 is SGDLS, CDR2 YYNGEE, per germline. In DNA form, the CDR3 reads TGTGCCAGCAGCGCCCCAGCGATCACAGATACGCAGTATTTT. It specifies CASSAPAITDTQYF.

The V and J genes are TRBV9 and TRBJ2-3, with 10 bases lining up with TRBD2. With 0 bases clipped from V and 2 bases from J, the junction kept 9 bases outside the gene matches. The CDR3 consists of 18 residues. Germline CDR1 reads SGDLS; CDR2 reads YYNGEE. The CDR3 is CASSVDRASGGNTDTQYF. CDR3 nucleotide sequence: TGTGCCAGCAGCGTAGATCGGGCTAGCGGGGGAAACACAGATACGCAGTATTTT.

This clone was detected a few times. The rearrangement uses TRBV5-6 and TRBJ1-1, with D perhaps TRBD1 (5 bases). The V end lost 4 bases, the J end lost 0 bases, and 13 bases lay between the germline ends. The CDR3 contains 15 residues. CDR1 and CDR2 from the germline V gene are SGHDT and YYEEEE. The DNA of the CDR3 is TGTGCCAGCAGCGTAGACAGCACAATGAACACTGAAGCTTTCTTT. Residues: CASSVDSTMNTEAFF.

This clone was seen a single time. The genes are TRBV7-2 and TRBJ2-7, with TRBD1 identical over 7 bases. Germline V gene data show CDR1 as SGHTA and CDR2 as FQGNSA. The CDR3 covers 14 residues. V was clipped by 5 bases and J by 3 bases; unmatched bases: 7. CDR3 region: CASSDTGAVYEQYF. Here the CDR3 DNA reads TGTGCCAGCAGCGACACAGGGGCGGTCTACGAGCAGTACTTC.

J is TRBJ1-2 and V is TRBV7-9; D call uncertain. Germline V gene lookup returns CDR1 SEHNR and CDR2 FQNEAQ (reference sequence). The CDR3 consists of 13 residues. Trimming left V 4 bases short and J 3 bases short, with 9 bases between. The CDR3 spells CASSSGIDYGYTF. CDR3 bases: TGTGCCAGCAGCTCGGGGATCGACTATGGCTACACCTTC.